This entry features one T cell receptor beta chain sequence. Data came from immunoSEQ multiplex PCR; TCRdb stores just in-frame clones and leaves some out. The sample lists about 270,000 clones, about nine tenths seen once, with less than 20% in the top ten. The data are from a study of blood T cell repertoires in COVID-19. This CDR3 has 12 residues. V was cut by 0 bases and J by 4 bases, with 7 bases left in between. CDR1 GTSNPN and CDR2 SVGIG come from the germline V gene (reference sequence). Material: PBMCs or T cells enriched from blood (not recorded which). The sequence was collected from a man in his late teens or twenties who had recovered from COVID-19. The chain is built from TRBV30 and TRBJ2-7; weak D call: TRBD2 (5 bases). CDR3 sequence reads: CAWSVTGYEQYF. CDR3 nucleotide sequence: TGTGCCTGGAGTGTAACGGGGTACGAGCAGTACTTC.